This T cell receptor (beta chain) originates from a study of prognosis after radiotherapy for stage I lung cancer. Study-wide context: Medical inoperability was the status assigned to all non-small cell lung cancer patients. Overall study results and limits: Post-treatment Shannon entropy following stereotactic body radiation therapy was lower among patients who developed distant metastases. Patients who had metastases reportedly showed TRBV and TRBJ gene usage that varied from that of patients who did not.

Concerning this clonotype: Its antigen is currently unknown. Mismatch with germline at one junction end may stem from a read error.

The CDR3 spans 15 residues. The V gene's germline CDR1 is MNHNS and CDR2 SASEGT. The patient cohort was node-negative on CT and PET/CT, with no prior chemotherapy, radiotherapy or other malignancies. Genomic DNA was the source, and TCR beta CDR3 was amplified from it by two-round multiplex PCR. Round one of PCR was performed, and it used primers specific to each TRBV and TRBJ gene. TCRdb re-analysed the multiplex PCR reads in MiXCR, keeping a single row per CDR3 protein. The sample lists tens of thousands of distinct CDR3 sequences, more than 25% occurring once. Sequencing used PBMCs, obtained before or after stereotactic body radiation therapy (not recorded which). This TCR was recovered from a donor aged 50 or older with non-small cell lung cancer. The rearrangement uses TRBV6-1 and TRBJ1-2; 8 bases are a match to TRBD1. CDR3 in DNA: TGTGCCTGCAGTGAGGGGACAGGCCGCTACTACGGCTACACCTTC. Translation: CACSEGTGRYYGYTF.